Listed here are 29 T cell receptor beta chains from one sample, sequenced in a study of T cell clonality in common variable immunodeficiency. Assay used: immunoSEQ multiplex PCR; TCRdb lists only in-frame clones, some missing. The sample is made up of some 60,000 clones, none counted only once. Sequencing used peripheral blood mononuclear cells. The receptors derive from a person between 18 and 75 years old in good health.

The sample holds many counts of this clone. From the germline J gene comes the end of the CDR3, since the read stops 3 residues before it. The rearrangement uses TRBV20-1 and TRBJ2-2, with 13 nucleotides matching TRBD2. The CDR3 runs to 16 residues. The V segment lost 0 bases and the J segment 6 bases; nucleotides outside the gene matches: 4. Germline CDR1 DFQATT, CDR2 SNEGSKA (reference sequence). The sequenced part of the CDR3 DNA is TGCAGTGCTAGAGATCGGACTAGCGGGAGTGCCGGGGAG. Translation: CSARDRTSGSAGE. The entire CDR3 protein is CSARDRTSGSAGELFF.

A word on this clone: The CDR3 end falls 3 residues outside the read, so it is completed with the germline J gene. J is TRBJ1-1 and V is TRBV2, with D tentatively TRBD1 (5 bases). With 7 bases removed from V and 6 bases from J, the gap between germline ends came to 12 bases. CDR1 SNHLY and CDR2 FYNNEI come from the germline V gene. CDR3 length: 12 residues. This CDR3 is CASKLQVAEAFF. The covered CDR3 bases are TGTGCCAGCAAATTACAGGTCGCTGAA.

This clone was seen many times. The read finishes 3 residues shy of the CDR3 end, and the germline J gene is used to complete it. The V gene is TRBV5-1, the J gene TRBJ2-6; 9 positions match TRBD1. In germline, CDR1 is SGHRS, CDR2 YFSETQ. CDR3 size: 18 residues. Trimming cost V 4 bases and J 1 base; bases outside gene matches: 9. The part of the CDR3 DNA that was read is TGCGCCAGCAGCGCTCCGGGACAGGGTGTTTCTGGGGCCAACGTC. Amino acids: CASSAPGQGVSGANV. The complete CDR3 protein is CASSAPGQGVSGANVLTF.

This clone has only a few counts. The sequenced CDR3 bases are TGTGCCAGCAGCTTACCAGGGGCTACCTACGAG. As protein: CASSLPGATYE. The whole CDR3 reads CASSLPGATYEQYF. This chain links TRBV11-3 with TRBJ2-7; D possibly corresponds to TRBD1 (6 bases). The DNA ends 3 residues before the CDR3 does, and the rest of the CDR3 is filled in from the germline J gene. Germline-derived CDR1 and CDR2 are SGHNT and YENEEA. V was clipped by 2 bases and J by 2 bases, with 10 bases between them. The CDR3 runs to 14 residues.

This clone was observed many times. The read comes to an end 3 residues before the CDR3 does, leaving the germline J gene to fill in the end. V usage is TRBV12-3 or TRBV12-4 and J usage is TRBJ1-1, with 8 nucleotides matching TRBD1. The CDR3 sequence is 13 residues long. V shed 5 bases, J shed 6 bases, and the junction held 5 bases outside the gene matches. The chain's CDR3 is CASSKQGDAEAFF. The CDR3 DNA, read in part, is TGTGCCAGCAGTAAACAGGGGGACGCTGAA.

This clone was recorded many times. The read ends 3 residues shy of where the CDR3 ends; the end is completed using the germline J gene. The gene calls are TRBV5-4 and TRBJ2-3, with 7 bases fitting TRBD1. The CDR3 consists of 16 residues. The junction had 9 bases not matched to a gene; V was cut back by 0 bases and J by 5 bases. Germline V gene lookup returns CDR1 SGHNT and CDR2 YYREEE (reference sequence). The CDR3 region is CASSLVVTGLGDTQYF. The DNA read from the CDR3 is TGTGCCAGCAGCTTGGTTGTGACAGGGCTGGGAGATACG.

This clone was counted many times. This CDR3 reads CSARGLYQNEQFF. CDR3 DNA (partial): TGCAGTGCTAGAGGACTGTACCAAAATGAG. The chain recombines TRBV20-1 with TRBJ2-1; D is unclear. The read halts 3 residues ahead of the CDR3 end, with the missing end drawn from the germline J gene. The V and J ends lost 1 base and 7 bases respectively, with 11 bases between them. This CDR3 has 13 residues. Germline V gives CDR1 DFQATT, CDR2 SNEGSKA (reference sequence).

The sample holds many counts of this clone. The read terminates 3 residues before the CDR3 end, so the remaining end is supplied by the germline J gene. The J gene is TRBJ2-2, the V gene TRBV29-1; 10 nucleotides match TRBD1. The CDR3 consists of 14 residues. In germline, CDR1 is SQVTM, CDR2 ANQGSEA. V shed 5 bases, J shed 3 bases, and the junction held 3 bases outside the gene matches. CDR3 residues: CSVRTGGDTGELFF. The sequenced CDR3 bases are TGCAGCGTTCGGACAGGGGGGGACACCGGGGAG.

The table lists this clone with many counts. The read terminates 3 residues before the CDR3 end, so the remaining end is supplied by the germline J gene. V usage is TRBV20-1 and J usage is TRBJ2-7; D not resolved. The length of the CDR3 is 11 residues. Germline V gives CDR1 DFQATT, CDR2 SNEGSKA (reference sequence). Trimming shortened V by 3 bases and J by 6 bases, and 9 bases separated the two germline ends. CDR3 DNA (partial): TGCAGTGCTAGCGGAAGCGTCGAG. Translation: CSASGSVE. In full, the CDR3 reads CSASGSVEQYF.

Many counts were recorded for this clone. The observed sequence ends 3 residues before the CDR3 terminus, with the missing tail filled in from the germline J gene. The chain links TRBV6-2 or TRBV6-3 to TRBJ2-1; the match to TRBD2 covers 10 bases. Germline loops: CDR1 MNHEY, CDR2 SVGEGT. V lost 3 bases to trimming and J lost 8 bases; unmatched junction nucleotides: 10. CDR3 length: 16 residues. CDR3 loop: CASSYLRTSGPYEQFF. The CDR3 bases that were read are TGTGCCAGCAGTTATTTAAGGACTAGCGGTCCCTATGAG.

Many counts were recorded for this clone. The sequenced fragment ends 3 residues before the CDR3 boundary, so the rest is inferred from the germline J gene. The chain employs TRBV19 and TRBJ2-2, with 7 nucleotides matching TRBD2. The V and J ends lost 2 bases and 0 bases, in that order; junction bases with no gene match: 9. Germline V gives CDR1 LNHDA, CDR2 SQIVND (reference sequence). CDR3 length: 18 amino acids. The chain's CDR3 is CASSIKGLLAANTGELFF. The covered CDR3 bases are TGTGCCAGTAGTATAAAGGGGCTCCTAGCGGCGAACACCGGGGAG.

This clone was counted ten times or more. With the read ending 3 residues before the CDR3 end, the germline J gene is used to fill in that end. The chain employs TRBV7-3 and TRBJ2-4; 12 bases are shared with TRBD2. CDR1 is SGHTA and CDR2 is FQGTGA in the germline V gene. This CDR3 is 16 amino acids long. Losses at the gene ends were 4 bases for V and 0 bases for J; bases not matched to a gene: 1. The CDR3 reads CASSSGLAGAKNIQYF. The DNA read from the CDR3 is TGTGCCAGCAGCTCGGGACTAGCGGGAGCCAAAAACATT.

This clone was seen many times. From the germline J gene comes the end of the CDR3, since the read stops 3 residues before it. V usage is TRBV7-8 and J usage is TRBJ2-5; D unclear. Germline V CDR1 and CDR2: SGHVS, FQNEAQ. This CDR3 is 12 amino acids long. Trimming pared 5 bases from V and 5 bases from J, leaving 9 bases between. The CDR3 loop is CASSLRAETQYF. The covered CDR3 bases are TGTGCCAGCAGCCTACGCGCGGAGACC.

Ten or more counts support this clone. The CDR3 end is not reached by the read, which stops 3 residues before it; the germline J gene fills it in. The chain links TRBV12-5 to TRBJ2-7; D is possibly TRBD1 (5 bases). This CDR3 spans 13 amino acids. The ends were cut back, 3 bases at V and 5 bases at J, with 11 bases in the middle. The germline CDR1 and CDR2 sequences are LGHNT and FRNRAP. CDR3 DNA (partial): TGTGCTAGTGGTTTCCAGGGTCCCCACGAG. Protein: CASGFQGPHE. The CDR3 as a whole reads CASGFQGPHEQYF.

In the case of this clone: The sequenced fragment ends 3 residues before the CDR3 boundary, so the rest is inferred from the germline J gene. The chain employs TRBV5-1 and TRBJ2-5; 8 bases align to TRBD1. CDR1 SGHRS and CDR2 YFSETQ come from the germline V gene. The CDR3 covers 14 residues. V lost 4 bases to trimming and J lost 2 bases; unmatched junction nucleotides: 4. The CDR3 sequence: CASSPGQGQETQYF. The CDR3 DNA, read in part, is TGCGCCAGCAGCCCAGGACAGGGTCAAGAGACC. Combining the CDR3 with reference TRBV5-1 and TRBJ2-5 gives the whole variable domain KAGVTQTPRYLIKTRGQQVTLSCSPISGHRSVSWYQQTPGQGLQFLFEYFSETQRNKGNFPGRFSGRQFSNSRSEMNVSTLELGDSALYLCASSPGQGQETQYFGPGTRLLVL.

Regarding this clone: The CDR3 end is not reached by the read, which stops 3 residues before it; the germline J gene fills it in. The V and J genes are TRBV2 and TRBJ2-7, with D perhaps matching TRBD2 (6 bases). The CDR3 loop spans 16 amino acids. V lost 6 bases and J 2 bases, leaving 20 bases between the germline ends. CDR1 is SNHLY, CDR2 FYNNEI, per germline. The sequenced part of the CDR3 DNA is TGTGCCAGCAGGCCCCGATGGACTTCGGGAGCCTACGAG. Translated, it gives CASRPRWTSGAYE. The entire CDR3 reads CASRPRWTSGAYEQYF.

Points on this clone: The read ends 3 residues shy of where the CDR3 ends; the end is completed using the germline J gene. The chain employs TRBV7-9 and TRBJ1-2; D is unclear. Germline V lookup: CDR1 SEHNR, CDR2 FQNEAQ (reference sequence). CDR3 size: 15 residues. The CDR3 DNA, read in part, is TGTGCCAGCAGCTCCCGTGAGGCCAACACAGATACC. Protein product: CASSSREANTDT. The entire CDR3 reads CASSSREANTDTYTF.

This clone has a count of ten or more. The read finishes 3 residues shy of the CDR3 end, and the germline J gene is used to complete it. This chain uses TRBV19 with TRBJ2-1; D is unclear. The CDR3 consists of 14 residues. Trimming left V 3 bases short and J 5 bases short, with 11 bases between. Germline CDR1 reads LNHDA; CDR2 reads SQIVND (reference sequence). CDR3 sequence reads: CASSISMRNNEQFF. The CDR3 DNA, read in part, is TGTGCCAGTAGTATTTCTATGCGAAACAATGAG. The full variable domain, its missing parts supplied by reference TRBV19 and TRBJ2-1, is DGGITQSPKYLFRKEGQNVTLSCEQNLNHDAMYWYRQDPGQGLRLIYYSQIVNDFQKGDIAEGYSVSREKKESFPLTVTSAQKNPTAFYLCASSISMRNNEQFFGPGTRLTVL.

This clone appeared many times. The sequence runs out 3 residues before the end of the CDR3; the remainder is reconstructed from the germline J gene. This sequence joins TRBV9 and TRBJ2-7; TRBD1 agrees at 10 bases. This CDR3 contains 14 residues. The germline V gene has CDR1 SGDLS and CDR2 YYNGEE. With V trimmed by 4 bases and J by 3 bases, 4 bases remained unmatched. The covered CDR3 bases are TGTGCCAGCAGCCCTTGGACAGGGGGCTACGAG. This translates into CASSPWTGGYE. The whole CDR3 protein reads CASSPWTGGYEQYF.

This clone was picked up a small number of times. The sequenced part of the CDR3 DNA is TGCAGTGCCCGCGGTGGAGGGGAACCCCGTCAGCCC. This encodes CSARGGGEPRQP. The CDR3 reads in full as CSARGGGEPRQPQHF. This chain uses TRBV20-1 with TRBJ1-5; maybe TRBD1 (5 bases). Coverage ceases 3 residues before the CDR3 finishes, and the germline J gene fills in the end. This CDR3 is built from 15 residues. In germline, CDR1 is DFQATT, CDR2 SNEGSKA (reference sequence). Deletions cut 6 bases from V and 6 bases from J, with 21 bases between.

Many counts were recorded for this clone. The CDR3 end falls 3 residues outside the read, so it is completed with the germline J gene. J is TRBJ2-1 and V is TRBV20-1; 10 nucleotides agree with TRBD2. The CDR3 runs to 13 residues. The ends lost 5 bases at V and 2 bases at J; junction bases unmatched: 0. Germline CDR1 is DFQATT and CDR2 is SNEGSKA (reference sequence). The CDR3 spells CSAGTSAYNEQFF. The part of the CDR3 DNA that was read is TGCAGTGCTGGGACTAGCGCCTACAATGAG.

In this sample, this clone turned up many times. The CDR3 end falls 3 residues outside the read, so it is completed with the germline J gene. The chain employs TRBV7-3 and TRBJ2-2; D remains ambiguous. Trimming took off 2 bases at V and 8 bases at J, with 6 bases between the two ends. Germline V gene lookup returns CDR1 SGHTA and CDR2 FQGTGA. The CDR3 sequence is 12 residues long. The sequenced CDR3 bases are TGTGCCAGCAGCTTAGGGCCGGGGGAG. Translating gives CASSLGPGE. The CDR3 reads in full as CASSLGPGELFF.

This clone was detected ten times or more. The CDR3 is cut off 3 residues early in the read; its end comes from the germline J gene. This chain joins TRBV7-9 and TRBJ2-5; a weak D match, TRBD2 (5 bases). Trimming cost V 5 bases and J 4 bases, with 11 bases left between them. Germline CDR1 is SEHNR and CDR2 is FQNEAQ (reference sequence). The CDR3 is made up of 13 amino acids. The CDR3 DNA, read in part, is TGTGCCAGCAGCGAACTAGAAGGAGAGACC. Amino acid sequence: CASSELEGET. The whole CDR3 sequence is CASSELEGETQYF. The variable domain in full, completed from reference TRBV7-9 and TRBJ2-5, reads DTGVSQNPRHKITKRGQNVTFRCDPISEHNRLYWYRQTLGQGPEFLTYFQNEAQLEKSRLLSDRFSAERPKGSFSTLEIQRTEQGDSAMYLCASSELEGETQYFGPGTRLLVL.

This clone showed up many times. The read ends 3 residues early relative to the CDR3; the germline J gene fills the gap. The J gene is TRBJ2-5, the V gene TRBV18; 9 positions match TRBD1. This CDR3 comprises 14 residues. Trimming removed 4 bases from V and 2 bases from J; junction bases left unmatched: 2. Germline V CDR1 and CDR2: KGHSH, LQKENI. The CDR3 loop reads CASSLGTGQETQYF. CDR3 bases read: TGTGCCAGCTCACTAGGGACAGGGCAAGAGACC.

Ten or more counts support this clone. The chain's CDR3 is CSARARDSSYEQYF. The part of the CDR3 DNA that was read is TGCAGTGCTAGAGCCCGGGACAGTTCCTACGAG. J is TRBJ2-7 and V is TRBV20-1, with TRBD1 matching 7 bases. The read comes to an end 3 residues before the CDR3 does, leaving the germline J gene to fill in the end. The J segment lost 1 base and the V segment lost 1 base, leaving 4 bases of the junction unmatched. In germline, CDR1 is DFQATT, CDR2 SNEGSKA (reference sequence). This CDR3 spans 14 amino acids.

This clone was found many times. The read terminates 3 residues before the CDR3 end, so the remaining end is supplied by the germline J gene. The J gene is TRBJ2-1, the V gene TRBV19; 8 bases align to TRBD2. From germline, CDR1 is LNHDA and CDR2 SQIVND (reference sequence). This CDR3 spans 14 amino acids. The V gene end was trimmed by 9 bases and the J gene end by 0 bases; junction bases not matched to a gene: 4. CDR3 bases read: TGTGCCAGCCGCGGGACTAGCTCCTACAATGAG. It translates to CASRGTSSYNE. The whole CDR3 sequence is CASRGTSSYNEQFF.

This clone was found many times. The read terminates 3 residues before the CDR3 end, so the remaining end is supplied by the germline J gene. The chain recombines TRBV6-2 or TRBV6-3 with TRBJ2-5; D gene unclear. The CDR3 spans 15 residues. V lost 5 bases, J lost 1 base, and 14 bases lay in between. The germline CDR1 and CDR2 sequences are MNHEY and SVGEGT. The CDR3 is CASSHRSGSQETQYF. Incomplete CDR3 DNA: TGTGCCAGCAGTCATCGATCAGGTAGCCAAGAGACC.

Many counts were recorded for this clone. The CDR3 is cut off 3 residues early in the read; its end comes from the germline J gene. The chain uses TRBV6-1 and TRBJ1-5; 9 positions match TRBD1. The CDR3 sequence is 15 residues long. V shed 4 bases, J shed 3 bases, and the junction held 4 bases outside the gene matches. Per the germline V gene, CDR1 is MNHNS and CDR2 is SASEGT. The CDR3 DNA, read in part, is TGTGCCAGCAGTGGACAGGGGGGGAACAATCAGCCC. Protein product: CASSGQGGNNQP. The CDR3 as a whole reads CASSGQGGNNQPQHF.

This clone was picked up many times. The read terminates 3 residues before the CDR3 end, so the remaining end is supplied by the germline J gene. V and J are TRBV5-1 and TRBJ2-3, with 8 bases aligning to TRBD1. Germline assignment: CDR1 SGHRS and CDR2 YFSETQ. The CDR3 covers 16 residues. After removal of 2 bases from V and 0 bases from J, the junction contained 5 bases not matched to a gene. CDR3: CASSLTGGSSTDTQYF. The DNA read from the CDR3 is TGCGCCAGCAGCTTAACAGGGGGATCTAGCACAGATACG.